Below are 18 T cell receptor beta chains sequenced from a single sample in a study of cytomegalovirus exposure and HLA in healthy donors. The PCR used 60 Vbeta and 13 Jbeta primers. Sequenced by immunoSEQ multiplex PCR; TCRdb stores in-frame clones only, minus some. The sample has 150,000 or so clones, 60% to 85% seen once. Sample: PBMCs. These receptors were collected from a woman aged 40 to 50 in good health and CMV-seronegative.

This chain uses TRBV13 with TRBJ2-2, with D possibly being TRBD2 (5 bases). This CDR3 has 14 residues. The germline V gene has CDR1 PRHDT and CDR2 FYEKMQ (reference sequence). Trimming stripped 0 bases from V and 6 bases from J, with 8 bases between. Here the CDR3 reads CASSLGRLSGELFF. The CDR3 DNA is TGTGCCAGCAGCTTAGGCAGACTATCCGGGGAGCTGTTTTTT.

The chain combines TRBV5-6 with TRBJ1-5, with 9 bases lining up with TRBD1. Germline CDR1 and CDR2: SGHDT and YYEEEE. Trimming took 0 bases from V and 6 from J; bases not matched to a gene: 4. This CDR3 contains 15 residues. As DNA, the CDR3 is TGTGCCAGCAGCTTGGACAGGGGGCCCGCTCAGCCCCAGCATTTT. This encodes CASSLDRGPAQPQHF.

The V call is TRBV7-9, the J call TRBJ2-7, with 12 bases aligning to TRBD2. The CDR3 loop spans 15 amino acids. Per the germline V gene, CDR1 is SEHNR and CDR2 is FQNEAQ (reference sequence). Germline trimming cut 5 bases from V and 6 bases from J; bases unmatched to any gene: 8. The CDR3 sequence is CASSGGGTSGLEQYF. As DNA, the CDR3 is TGTGCCAGCAGCGGGGGAGGGACTAGCGGGCTCGAGCAGTACTTC.

J is TRBJ1-2 and V is TRBV6-4, with 7 bases lining up with TRBD1. The CDR3 is made up of 12 amino acids. V was clipped by 5 bases and J by 4 bases; unmatched bases: 1. Looked up from germline, CDR1 is MRHNA and CDR2 is SNTAGT. CDR3 bases: TGTGCCAGCAGTCACAGGGGCTATGGCTACACCTTC. Translated, it gives CASSHRGYGYTF.

This rearrangement joins TRBV29-1 to TRBJ2-1; 9 nucleotides agree with TRBD2. Germline V gene data show CDR1 as SQVTM and CDR2 as ANQGSEA. The trim removed 4 bases at V and 4 bases at J, leaving 5 bases unmatched. The CDR3 runs to 14 residues. The CDR3 is CSVGLAGVYNEQFF. The CDR3 coding sequence is TGCAGCGTTGGGTTAGCGGGGGTGTACAATGAGCAGTTCTTC.

V usage is TRBV29-1 and J usage is TRBJ1-1; TRBD1 aligns across 9 bases. With V trimmed by 6 bases and J by 1 base, 6 bases remained unmatched. Germline V lookup: CDR1 SQVTM, CDR2 ANQGSEA. The CDR3 sequence is 14 residues long. CDR3: CSVETGGGNTEAFF. CDR3 bases: TGCAGCGTAGAAACAGGGGGCGGGAACACTGAAGCTTTCTTT.

The V call is TRBV27, the J call TRBJ2-1; 11 bases align to TRBD2. This CDR3 region has 13 residues. V lost 5 bases to trimming and J lost 10 bases; unmatched junction nucleotides: 4. The germline gives CDR1 MNHEY, CDR2 SMNVEV (reference sequence). CDR3 amino acids: CASSVAGGREQFF. The CDR3 nucleotides are TGTGCCAGCAGTGTAGCGGGAGGGCGGGAGCAGTTCTTC.

The chain has TRBV19 and TRBJ1-5, with D possibly matching TRBD1 (6 bases). V dropped 6 bases and J dropped 3 bases, with 12 bases sitting between them. The CDR3 has 14 amino acids. Germline V gene sequence: CDR1 LNHDA, CDR2 SQIVND (reference sequence). The CDR3 sequence is CASRTTGSNQPQHF. CDR3 coding DNA: TGTGCCAGTAGAACAACAGGGTCCAATCAGCCCCAGCATTTT.

In DNA form, the CDR3 reads TGTGCCACATCCAGGGTTGCCGGGGAGCTGTTTTTT. Its translation is CATSRVAGELFF. The chain carries TRBV6-5 and TRBJ2-2, with D perhaps matching TRBD1 (5 bases). The CDR3 length is 12 residues. V lost 10 bases and J lost 6, with 12 bases in between. CDR1 and CDR2 from the germline V gene are MNHEY and SVGAGI.

The V and J genes are TRBV5-1 and TRBJ2-3, with 8 nucleotides matching TRBD1. V gave up 2 bases and J gave up 3 bases; unmatched junction bases: 5. In germline, CDR1 is SGHRS, CDR2 YFSETQ. The length of the CDR3 is 15 residues. This CDR3 reads CASSLADRETDTQYF. Here the CDR3 DNA reads TGCGCCAGCAGCTTAGCGGACAGGGAAACAGATACGCAGTATTTT.

The chain recombines TRBV10-3 with TRBJ2-6, with D perhaps TRBD1 (5 bases). Trimming took off 3 bases at V and 12 bases at J, with 12 bases between the two ends. The germline V gene encodes CDR1 ENHRY and CDR2 SYGVKD. The CDR3 covers 13 residues. CDR3 in amino acids: CAISEQDDRVLTF. The CDR3 nucleotides read TGTGCCATCAGTGAACAGGACGACCGCGTCCTGACTTTC.

The V and J genes are TRBV9 and TRBJ2-7, with 9 bases fitting TRBD1. CDR1 is SGDLS, CDR2 YYNGEE, per germline. The junction had 10 bases not matched to a gene; V was cut back by 4 bases and J by 5 bases. CDR3 length equals 15 residues. CDR3 DNA sequence: TGTGCCAGCAGCACTCACCCGGGACAGGGTAACGAGCAGTACTTC. This codes for CASSTHPGQGNEQYF.

The chain links TRBV21-1 to TRBJ2-7; the D call in the table, TRBD1, was not verified against the DNA. TRBV21-1 is termed a pseudogene. The CDR3 spans 14 residues. CDR3 amino acids: CASSPGGTGHEQYF. The CDR3, as DNA: TGTGCCAGCAGCCCTGGCGGGACAGGGCACGAGCAGTACTTC.

The rearrangement joins TRBV19 to TRBJ2-7; 11 bases agree with TRBD2. Germline V gene lookup returns CDR1 LNHDA and CDR2 SQIVND (reference sequence). The CDR3 contains 16 residues. Trimming took 5 bases from V and 7 from J; bases not matched to a gene: 13. CDR3 region: CASSVTSGGPSREQYF. CDR3 bases: TGTGCCAGTAGTGTTACTAGCGGGGGCCCATCGCGGGAGCAGTACTTC.

This clone was recorded a few times. The chain recombines TRBV6-5 with TRBJ1-2; tentative D call: TRBD1 (6 bases). The CDR3 covers 12 residues. From germline, CDR1 is MNHEY and CDR2 SVGAGI. The germline V and J ends were trimmed by 7 bases and 2 bases, with 8 bases remaining between them. The CDR3 DNA follows: TGTGCCAGCATCGACAGGAACTATGGCTACACCTTC. It specifies CASIDRNYGYTF.

V gene TRBV19 combines with J gene TRBJ2-1; 9 nucleotides agree with TRBD2. CDR1 is LNHDA, CDR2 SQIVND, per germline (reference sequence). The CDR3 loop spans 15 amino acids. V dropped 4 bases and J dropped 9; count of bases not matched to a gene: 10. The CDR3 is CASSTLAGEVGEQFF. DNA for the CDR3: TGTGCCAGTAGTACCTTAGCGGGAGAGGTCGGTGAGCAGTTCTTC. Drawing the rest from reference TRBV19 and TRBJ2-1, the complete variable domain is DGGITQSPKYLFRKEGQNVTLSCEQNLNHDAMYWYRQDPGQGLRLIYYSQIVNDFQKGDIAEGYSVSREKKESFPLTVTSAQKNPTAFYLCASSTLAGEVGEQFFGPGTRLTVL.

In the case of this clone: The same CDR3 arises from other DNA sequences in this sample as well. This sequence joins TRBV5-1 and TRBJ2-7; D remains ambiguous. Germline V CDR1 and CDR2: SGHRS, YFSETQ. Trimming took 0 bases from V and 5 from J, leaving 15 bases between them. The CDR3 contains 15 residues. CDR3 nucleotide sequence: TGCGCCAGCAGCTTGGCCGGAGATCGGGTTCACGAGCAGTACTTC. Translated: CASSLAGDRVHEQYF.

This rearrangement joins TRBV28 to TRBJ1-6, with 9 bases aligning to TRBD1. Germline CDR1 and CDR2: MDHEN and SYDVKM. This CDR3 spans 14 amino acids. Trimming removed 6 bases from V and 7 bases from J; junction bases left unmatched: 4. In DNA, the CDR3 is TGTGCCAGCAGAGAAGGACAGGGGAATTCACCCCTCCACTTT. Its translation is CASREGQGNSPLHF.